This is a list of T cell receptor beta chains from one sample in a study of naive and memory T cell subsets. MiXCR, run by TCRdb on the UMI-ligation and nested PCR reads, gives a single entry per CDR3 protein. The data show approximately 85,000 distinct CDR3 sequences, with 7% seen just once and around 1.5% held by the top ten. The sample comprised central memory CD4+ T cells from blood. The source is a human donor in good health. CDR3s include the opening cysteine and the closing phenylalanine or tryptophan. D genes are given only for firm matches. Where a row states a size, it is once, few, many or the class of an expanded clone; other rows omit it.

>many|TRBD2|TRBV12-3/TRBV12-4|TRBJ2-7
TGTGCCAGCAGTTTACGGCGGGAGGCATCCTACGAGCAGTACTTC
CASSLRREASYEQYF
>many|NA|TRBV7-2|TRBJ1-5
TGTGCCAGCAGCCCGTCAAGAGATCAGCCCCAGCATTTT
CASSPSRDQPQHF
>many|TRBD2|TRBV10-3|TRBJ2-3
TGTGCCATCAGTGCTCACCGGGAGGGTCGGGATACGCAGTATTTT
CAISAHREGRDTQYF
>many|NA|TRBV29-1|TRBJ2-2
TGCAGCGTTGAACTAGCTAACACCGGGGAGCTGTTTTTT
CSVELANTGELFF
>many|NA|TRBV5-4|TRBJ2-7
TGTGCCAGCAGCCGACGACTCTACGAGCAGTACTTC
CASSRRLYEQYF
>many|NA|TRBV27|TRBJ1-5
TGTGCCAGCAGCAATACAGGGTTCTCTCAGCCCCAGCATTTT
CASSNTGFSQPQHF
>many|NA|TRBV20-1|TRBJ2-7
TGCAGTGCTAGAGTCGGACGTCTCGCCTACGAGCAGTACTTC
CSARVGRLAYEQYF
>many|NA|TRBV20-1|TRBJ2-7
TGCAGTGCTGCTACTGATTTAGGGGGGTACGAGCAGTACTTC
CSAATDLGGYEQYF
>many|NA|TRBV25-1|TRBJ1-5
TGTGCCAGCAGTGAATGGGGCAGGGTGGCGACAAATAGCAATCAGCCCCAGCATTTT
CASSEWGRVATNSNQPQHF
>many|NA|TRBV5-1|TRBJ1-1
TGCGCCAGCAGCTTGGAAGGGGGGAGGATTAACACTGAAGCTTTCTTT
CASSLEGGRINTEAFF
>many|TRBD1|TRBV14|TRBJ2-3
TGTGCCAGCAGCCAAGTGAAAGGACAGGCCACAGATACGCAGTATTTT
CASSQVKGQATDTQYF
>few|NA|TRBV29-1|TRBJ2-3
TGCAGCGTTGAAGATTGGGGGAGCACAGATACGCAGTATTTT
CSVEDWGSTDTQYF
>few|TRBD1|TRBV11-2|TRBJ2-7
TGTGCCAGCAGCCGCAACAGGGGAAATCGTGACGAGCAGTACTTC
CASSRNRGNRDEQYF
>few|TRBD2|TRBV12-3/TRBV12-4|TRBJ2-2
TGTGCCAGCAGTTCCGCTGGCGGGGGGAAACGGGTCGGGGAGCTGTTTTTT
CASSSAGGGKRVGELFF
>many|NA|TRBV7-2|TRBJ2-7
TGTGCCAGCAGCTTAGCTCGGACCCGGGGCTCCTACGAGCAGTACTTC
CASSLARTRGSYEQYF
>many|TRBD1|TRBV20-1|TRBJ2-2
TGCAGTGCCCTCGAGGACAGGGTGGGCACCGGGGAGCTGTTTTTT
CSALEDRVGTGELFF
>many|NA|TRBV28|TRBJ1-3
TGTGCCAGCAGTTCTCCAGGGACGGGAAACACCATATATTTT
CASSSPGTGNTIYF
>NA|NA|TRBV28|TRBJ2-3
TGTGCCAGTAGACCGAAGGCAGATACGCAGTATTTT
CASRPKADTQYF
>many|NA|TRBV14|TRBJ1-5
TGTGCCAGCAGCCAAGGTCGTGGTGGCAATCAGCCCCAGCATTTT
CASSQGRGGNQPQHF
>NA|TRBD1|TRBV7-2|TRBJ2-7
TGTGCCAGCAGCTTAGCCCGGGACAGGGGGAGGAACGAGCAGTACTTC
CASSLARDRGRNEQYF
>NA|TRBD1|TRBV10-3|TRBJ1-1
TGTGCCATCAGTGTTGACAGGGGGAACACTGAAGCTTTCTTT
CAISVDRGNTEAFF
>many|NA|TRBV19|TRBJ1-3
TGTGCCAGTAAGATGGGGCGCGCTCATGGAAACACCATATATTTT
CASKMGRAHGNTIYF
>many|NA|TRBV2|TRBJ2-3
TGTGCCAGCAGGGGATCACCAGGGGTTGTGACAGATACGCAGTATTTT
CASRGSPGVVTDTQYF
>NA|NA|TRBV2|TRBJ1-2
TGTGCCAGCAGTGGCTTTAACCCGGGTCCTCTTAACTATGGCTACACCTTC
CASSGFNPGPLNYGYTF
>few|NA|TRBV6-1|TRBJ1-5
TGTGCCAGCAGTCGAGAGTGGGGGGCAGAAATCCAGCCCCAGCATTTT
CASSREWGAEIQPQHF
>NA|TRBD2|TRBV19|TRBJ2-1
TGTGCCAGTAGTTTTTACCGCGGGAGGCCCTTGGAGCAGTTCTTC
CASSFYRGRPLEQFF
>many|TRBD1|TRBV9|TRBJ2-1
TGTGCCAGCAGCGTAGCTCCCGGACAGGGAAATTACGAGCAGTTCTTC
CASSVAPGQGNYEQFF
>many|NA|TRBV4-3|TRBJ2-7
TGCGCCAGCAGCCAAGATCGAGGGGGGAACGAGCAGTACTTC
CASSQDRGGNEQYF
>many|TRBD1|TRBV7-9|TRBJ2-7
TGTGCCAGCAGCCCCCCCCGGGACAGGGGTACCTACGAGCAGTACTTC
CASSPPRDRGTYEQYF
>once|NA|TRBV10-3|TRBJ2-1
TGTGCCATCAGCACTGGCGGAGCTAACAATGAGCAGTTCTTC
CAISTGGANNEQFF
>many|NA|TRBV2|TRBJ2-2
TGTGCCAGCAGTCCGACTGATAACACCGGGGAGCTGTTTTTT
CASSPTDNTGELFF
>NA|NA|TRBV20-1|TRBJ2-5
TGCAGTGCTAGAGGGGGGGCCCACGAGACCCAGTACTTC
CSARGGAHETQYF
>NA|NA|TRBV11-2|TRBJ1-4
TGTGCCAGCAGCTTAGTTTCCGGGACGGGCGATGAAAAACTGTTTTTT
CASSLVSGTGDEKLFF
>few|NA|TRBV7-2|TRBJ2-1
TGTGCCAGCAGCTTACGGAACCACAATGAGCAGTTCTTC
CASSLRNHNEQFF
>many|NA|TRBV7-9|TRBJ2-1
TGTGCCAGCAGCTTAGTTCCGCGGGAACCCCCCAATGAGCAGTTCTTC
CASSLVPREPPNEQFF
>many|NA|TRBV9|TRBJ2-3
TGTGCCAGCAGCGCCCCGGTGGGAGATACGCAGTATTTT
CASSAPVGDTQYF
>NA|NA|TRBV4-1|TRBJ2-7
TGCGCCAGCAGCCAAGTGGTCAGGGAATCCGAGCAGTACTTC
CASSQVVRESEQYF
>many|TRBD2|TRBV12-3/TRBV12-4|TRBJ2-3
TGTGCCAGCAAGGCTAGCGGGATGGGAGATACGCAGTATTTT
CASKASGMGDTQYF
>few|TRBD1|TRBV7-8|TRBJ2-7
TGTGCCAGCAGCGCGTCCGGGACAGGGTACAACGAGCAGTACTTC
CASSASGTGYNEQYF
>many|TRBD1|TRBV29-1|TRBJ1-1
TGCAGCGTTTCCCAGGGGGCCTCTGAAGCTTTCTTT
CSVSQGASEAFF
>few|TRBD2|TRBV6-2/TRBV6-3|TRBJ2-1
TGTGCCAGCAGTTACTACCCTAGCGGGGGATACAATGAGCAGTTCTTC
CASSYYPSGGYNEQFF
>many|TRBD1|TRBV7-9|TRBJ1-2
TGTGCCAGCACTCCTCCAGGGGGCGGTGAAGGCTACACCTTC
CASTPPGGGEGYTF
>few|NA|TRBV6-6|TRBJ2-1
TGTGCCAGCACCAAAACGGGACCTTACAATGAGCAGTTCTTC
CASTKTGPYNEQFF
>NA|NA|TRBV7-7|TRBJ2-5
TGTGCCAGCAGCTTAGCGGGCAGGCAAGAGACCCAGTACTTC
CASSLAGRQETQYF
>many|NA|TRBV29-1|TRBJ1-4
TGCAGCGTTGCATTGACCGGTGCTAATGAAAAACTGTTTTTT
CSVALTGANEKLFF
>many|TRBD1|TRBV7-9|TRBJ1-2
TGTGCCAGCAGCTTAGAAGGGACAGCCTATGGCTACACCTTC
CASSLEGTAYGYTF
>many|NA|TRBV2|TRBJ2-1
TGTGCCAGCAGAAATTTCCCGGGACTGACTTACAATGAGCAGTTCTTC
CASRNFPGLTYNEQFF
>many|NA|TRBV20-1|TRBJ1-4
TGCAGTGCTTGGGGGGGGAGTCGGGATGAAAAACTGTTTTTT
CSAWGGSRDEKLFF
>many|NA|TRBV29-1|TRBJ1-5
TGCAGCGTTGCACATTTCGATCAGCCCCAGCATTTT
CSVAHFDQPQHF
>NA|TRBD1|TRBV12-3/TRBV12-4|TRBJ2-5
TGTGCCAGCAAGGGACAGGTCTCACAAGAGACCCAGTACTTC
CASKGQVSQETQYF
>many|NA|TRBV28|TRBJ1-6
TGTGCCAGCAGACCATCGGGTTCACCCCTCCACTTT
CASRPSGSPLHF